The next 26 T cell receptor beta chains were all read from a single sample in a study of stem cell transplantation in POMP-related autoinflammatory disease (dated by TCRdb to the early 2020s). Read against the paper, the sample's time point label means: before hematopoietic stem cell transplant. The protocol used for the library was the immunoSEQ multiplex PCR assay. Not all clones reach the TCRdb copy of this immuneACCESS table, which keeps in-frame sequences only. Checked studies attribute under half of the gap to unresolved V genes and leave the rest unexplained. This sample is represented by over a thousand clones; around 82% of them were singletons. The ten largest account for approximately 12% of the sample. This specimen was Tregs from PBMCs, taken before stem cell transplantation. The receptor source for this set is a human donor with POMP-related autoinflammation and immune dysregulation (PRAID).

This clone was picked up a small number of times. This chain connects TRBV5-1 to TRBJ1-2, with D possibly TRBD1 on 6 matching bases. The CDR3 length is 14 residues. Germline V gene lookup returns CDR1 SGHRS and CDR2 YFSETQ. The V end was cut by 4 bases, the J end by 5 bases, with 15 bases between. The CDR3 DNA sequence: TGCGCCAGCAGCCTCCTTCAGGGGCGGTATGGCTACACCTTC. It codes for CASSLLQGRYGYTF. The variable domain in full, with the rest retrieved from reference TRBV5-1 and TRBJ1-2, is KAGVTQTPRYLIKTRGQQVTLSCSPISGHRSVSWYQQTPGQGLQFLFEYFSETQRNKGNFPGRFSGRQFSNSRSEMNVSTLELGDSALYLCASSLLQGRYGYTFGSGTRLTVV.

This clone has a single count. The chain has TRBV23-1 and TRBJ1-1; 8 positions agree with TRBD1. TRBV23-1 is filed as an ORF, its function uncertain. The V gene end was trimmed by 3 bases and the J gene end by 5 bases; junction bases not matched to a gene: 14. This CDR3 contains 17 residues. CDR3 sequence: CASSHVRAGGGGTEAFF. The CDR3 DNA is TGCGCCAGCAGTCATGTCCGCGCAGGGGGCGGAGGGACTGAAGCTTTCTTT.

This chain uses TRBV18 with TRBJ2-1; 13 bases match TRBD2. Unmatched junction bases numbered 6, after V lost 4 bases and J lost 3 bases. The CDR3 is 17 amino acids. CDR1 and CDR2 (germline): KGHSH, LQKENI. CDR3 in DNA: TGTGCCAGCTCACTCCGGACTAGCGGGGGAGACTACAATGAGCAGTTCTTC. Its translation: CASSLRTSGGDYNEQFF.

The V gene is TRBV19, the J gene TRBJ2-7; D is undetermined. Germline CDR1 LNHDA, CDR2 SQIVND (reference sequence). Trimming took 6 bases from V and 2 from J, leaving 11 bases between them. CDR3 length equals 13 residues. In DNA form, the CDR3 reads TGTGCCAGTAGCCCCGACGAAACCTACGAGCAGTACTTC. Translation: CASSPDETYEQYF. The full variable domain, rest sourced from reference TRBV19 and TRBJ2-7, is DGGITQSPKYLFRKEGQNVTLSCEQNLNHDAMYWYRQDPGQGLRLIYYSQIVNDFQKGDIAEGYSVSREKKESFPLTVTSAQKNPTAFYLCASSPDETYEQYFGPGTRLTVT.

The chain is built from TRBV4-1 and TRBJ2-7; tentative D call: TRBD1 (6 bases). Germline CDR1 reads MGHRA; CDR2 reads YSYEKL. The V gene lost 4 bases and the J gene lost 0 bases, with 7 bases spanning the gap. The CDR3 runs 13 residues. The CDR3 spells CASSRDNSYEQYF. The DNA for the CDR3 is TGCGCCAGCAGCCGGGACAACTCCTACGAGCAGTACTTC.

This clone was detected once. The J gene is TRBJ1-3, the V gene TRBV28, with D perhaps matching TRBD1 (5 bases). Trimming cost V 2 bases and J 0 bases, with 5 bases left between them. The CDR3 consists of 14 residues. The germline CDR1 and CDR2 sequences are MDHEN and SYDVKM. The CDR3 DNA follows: TGTGCCAGCAGTTTAAGGGGCTCTGGAAACACCATATATTTT. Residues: CASSLRGSGNTIYF.

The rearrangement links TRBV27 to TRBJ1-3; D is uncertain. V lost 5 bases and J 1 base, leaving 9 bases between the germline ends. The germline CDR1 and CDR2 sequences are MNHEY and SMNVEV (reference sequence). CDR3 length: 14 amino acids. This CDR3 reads CASSRTDSGNTIYF. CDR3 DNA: TGTGCCAGCAGTCGGACCGATTCTGGAAACACCATATATTTT.

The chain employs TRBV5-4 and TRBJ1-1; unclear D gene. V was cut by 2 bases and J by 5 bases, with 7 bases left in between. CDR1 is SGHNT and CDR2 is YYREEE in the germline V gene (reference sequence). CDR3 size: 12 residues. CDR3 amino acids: CASSFRDTEAFF. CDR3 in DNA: TGTGCCAGCAGCTTTAGGGATACTGAAGCTTTCTTT. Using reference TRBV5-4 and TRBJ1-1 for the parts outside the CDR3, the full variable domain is ETGVTQSPTHLIKTRGQQVTLRCSSQSGHNTVSWYQQALGQGPQFIFQYYREEENGRGNFPPRFSGLQFPNYSSELNVNALELDDSALYLCASSFRDTEAFFGQGTRLTVV.

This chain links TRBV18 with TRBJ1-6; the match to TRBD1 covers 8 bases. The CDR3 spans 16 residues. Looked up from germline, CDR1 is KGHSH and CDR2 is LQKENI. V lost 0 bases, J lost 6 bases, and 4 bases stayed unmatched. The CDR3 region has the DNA TGTGCCAGCTCACCACCGGTCGGACAGGGTAATTCACCCCTCCACTTT. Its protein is CASSPPVGQGNSPLHF. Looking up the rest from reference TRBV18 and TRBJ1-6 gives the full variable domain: NAGVMQNPRHLVRRRGQEARLRCSPMKGHSHVYWYRQLPEEGLKFMVYLQKENIIDESGMPKERFSAEFPKEGPSILRIQQVVRGDSAAYFCASSPPVGQGNSPLHFGNGTRLTVT.

CDR3 region: CASSLIPNEAFF. CDR3 bases: TGTGCCAGCAGCTTAATCCCCAATGAAGCTTTCTTT. The chain links TRBV7-8 to TRBJ1-1; D is uncertain. Germline V lookup: CDR1 SGHVS, CDR2 FQNEAQ. V lost 2 bases and J 7 bases, leaving 8 bases between the germline ends. The CDR3 contains 12 residues.

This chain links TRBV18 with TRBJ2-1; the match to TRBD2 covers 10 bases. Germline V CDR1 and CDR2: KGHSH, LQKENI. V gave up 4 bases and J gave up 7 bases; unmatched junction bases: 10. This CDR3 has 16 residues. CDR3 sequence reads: CASSQPGLASSNEQFF. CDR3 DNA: TGTGCCAGCTCACAGCCGGGACTAGCGTCTTCTAATGAGCAGTTCTTC.

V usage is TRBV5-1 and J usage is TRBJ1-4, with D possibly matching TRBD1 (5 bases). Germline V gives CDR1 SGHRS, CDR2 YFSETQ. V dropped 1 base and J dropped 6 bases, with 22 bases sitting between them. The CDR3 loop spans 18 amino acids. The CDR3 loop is CASSLNIGGVGEYEKLFF. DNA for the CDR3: TGCGCCAGCAGCTTGAACATTGGGGGTGTAGGGGAATATGAAAAACTGTTTTTT.

The CDR3 bases are TGTGCCAGCAGTGCAAAGACAAGTTCCTCGTGGACGCAGTATTTT. This translates into CASSAKTSSSWTQYF. This chain links TRBV25-1 with TRBJ2-3; no clear D gene. The CDR3 covers 15 residues. V was shortened by 4 bases and J by 9 bases, with 20 bases between the two germline ends. Germline values: CDR1 MGHDK, CDR2 SYGVNS.

CDR3 protein: CASSLGLARETQYF. The CDR3 DNA reads as TGTGCCAGCAGCTTGGGACTCGCAAGGGAGACCCAGTACTTC. The gene calls are TRBV7-9 and TRBJ2-5, with D possibly being TRBD2 (6 bases). The germline V and J ends were trimmed by 3 bases and 5 bases, with 13 bases remaining between them. CDR3 length: 14 residues. Germline assignment: CDR1 SEHNR and CDR2 FQNEAQ (reference sequence).

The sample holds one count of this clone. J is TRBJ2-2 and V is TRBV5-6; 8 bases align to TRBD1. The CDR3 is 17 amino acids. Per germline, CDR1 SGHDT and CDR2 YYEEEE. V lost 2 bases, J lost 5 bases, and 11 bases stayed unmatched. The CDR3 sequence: CASSFPPGRGRTGELFF. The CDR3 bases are TGTGCCAGCAGCTTTCCCCCGGGCAGGGGGCGGACCGGGGAGCTGTTTTTT. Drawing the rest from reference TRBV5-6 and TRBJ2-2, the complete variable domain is DAGVTQSPTHLIKTRGQQVTLRCSPKSGHDTVSWYQQALGQGPQFIFQYYEEEERQRGNFPDRFSGHQFPNYSSELNVNALLLGDSALYLCASSFPPGRGRTGELFFGEGSRLTVL.

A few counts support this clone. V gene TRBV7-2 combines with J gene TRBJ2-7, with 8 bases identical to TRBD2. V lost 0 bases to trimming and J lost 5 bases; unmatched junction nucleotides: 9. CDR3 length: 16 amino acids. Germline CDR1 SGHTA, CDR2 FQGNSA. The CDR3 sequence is CASSLAVAGNAHEQYF. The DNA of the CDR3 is TGTGCCAGCAGCTTAGCTGTAGCGGGAAACGCCCACGAGCAGTACTTC.

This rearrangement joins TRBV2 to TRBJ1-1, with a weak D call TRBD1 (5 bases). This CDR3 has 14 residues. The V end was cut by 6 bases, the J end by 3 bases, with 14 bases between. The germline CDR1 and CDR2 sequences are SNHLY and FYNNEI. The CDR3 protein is CASSIQRQYTEAFF. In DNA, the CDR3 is TGTGCCAGCAGCATCCAACGACAGTACACTGAAGCTTTCTTT.

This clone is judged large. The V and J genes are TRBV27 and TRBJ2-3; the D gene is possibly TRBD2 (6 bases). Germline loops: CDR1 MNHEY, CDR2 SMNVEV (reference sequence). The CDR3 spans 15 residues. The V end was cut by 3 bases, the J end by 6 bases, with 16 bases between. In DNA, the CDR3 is TGTGCCAGCAGTTTGGCGGGTACTAGCCTTGATACGCAGTATTTT. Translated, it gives CASSLAGTSLDTQYF.

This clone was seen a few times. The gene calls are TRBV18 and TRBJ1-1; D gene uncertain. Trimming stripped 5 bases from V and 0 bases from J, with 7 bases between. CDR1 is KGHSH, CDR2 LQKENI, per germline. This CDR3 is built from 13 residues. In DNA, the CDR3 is TGTGCCAGCTCAGGGGTGATGAACACTGAAGCTTTCTTT. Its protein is CASSGVMNTEAFF.

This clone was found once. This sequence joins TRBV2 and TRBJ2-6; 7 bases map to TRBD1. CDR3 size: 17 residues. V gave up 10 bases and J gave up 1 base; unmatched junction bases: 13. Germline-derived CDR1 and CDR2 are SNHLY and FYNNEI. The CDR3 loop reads CATSTGSSVSGANVLTF. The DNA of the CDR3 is TGTGCCACCTCGACAGGGTCTTCGGTTTCTGGGGCCAACGTCCTGACTTTC.

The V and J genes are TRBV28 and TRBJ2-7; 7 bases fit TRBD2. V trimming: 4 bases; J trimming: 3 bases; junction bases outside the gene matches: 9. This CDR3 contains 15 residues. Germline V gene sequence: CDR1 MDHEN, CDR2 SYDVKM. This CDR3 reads CASSSTGTILYEQYF. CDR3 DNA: TGTGCCAGCAGTTCCACCGGGACTATCCTCTACGAGCAGTACTTC.

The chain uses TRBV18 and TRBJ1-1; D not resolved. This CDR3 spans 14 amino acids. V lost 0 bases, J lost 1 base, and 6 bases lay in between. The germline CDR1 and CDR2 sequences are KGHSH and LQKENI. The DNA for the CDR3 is TGTGCCAGCTCACCACCGAGTCGGAACACTGAAGCTTTCTTT. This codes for CASSPPSRNTEAFF.

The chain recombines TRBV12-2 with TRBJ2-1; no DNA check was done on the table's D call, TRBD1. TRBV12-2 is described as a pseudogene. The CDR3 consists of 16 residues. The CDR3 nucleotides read TGTGCAAGTCGCGCGCATCAGGGGAAGGGCAACAATGAGCAGTTCTTC. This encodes CASRAHQGKGNNEQFF.

CDR3 amino acids: CASSLGRPQNIQYF. CDR3 coding DNA: TGTGCCAGCAGCTTGGGGCGGCCGCAAAACATTCAGTACTTC. The chain couples TRBV7-2 to TRBJ2-4; TRBD1 might be the D (5 bases). The CDR3 is 14 residues long. Trimming stripped 3 bases from V and 5 bases from J, with 11 bases between. CDR1 and CDR2 (germline): SGHTA, FQGNSA.

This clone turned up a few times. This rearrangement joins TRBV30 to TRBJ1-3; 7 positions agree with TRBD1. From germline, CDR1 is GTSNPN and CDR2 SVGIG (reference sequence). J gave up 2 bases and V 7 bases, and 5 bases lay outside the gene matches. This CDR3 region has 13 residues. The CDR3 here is CALTGEAGNTIYF. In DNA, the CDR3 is TGTGCCTTAACAGGGGAAGCTGGAAACACCATATATTTT.

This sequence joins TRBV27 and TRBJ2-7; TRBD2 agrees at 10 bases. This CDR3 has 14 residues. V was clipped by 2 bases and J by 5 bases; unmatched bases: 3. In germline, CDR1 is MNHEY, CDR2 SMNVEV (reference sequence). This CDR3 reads CASSLSGRANEQYF. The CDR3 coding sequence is TGTGCCAGCAGTTTAAGCGGGAGGGCCAACGAGCAGTACTTC.